This T cell receptor beta chain was sequenced in a study of shared clonotypes between healthy human individuals. Study information: Each donor had three CD4 naive, three CD4 memory, two CD8 naive and one CD8 memory plate. Study results and caveats: Rarefaction curves obtained for sorted subsets showed sequencing incomplete despite large depth. An anticipated effect of sequencing depth on clonotype sharing among donors was recognized.

A remark on this clone: Its antigen is unidentified.

Measured with immunoSEQ multiplex PCR; TCRdb has only the in-frame clones, and not every one. Of over a million clones listed, 75% to 85% are singletons. Source material: memory CD4+ T cells from PBMCs. The sample's subset: CD45RA-negative fraction. The sequence was collected from a man aged 18 to 35 in good health. Some clones in this sample may be carry-over from other donors' samples.

Here the CDR3 DNA reads TGTGCCACCAGCAGATCTATTATAGCGGGAGGGGGCACCGGGGAGCTGTTTTTT. Its translation: CATSRSIIAGGGTGELFF. This chain uses TRBV15 with TRBJ2-2; TRBD2 matches 11 bases. Trimming at V came to 2 bases and at J to 4 bases, leaving 9 bases not matched to a gene. Germline V gene data show CDR1 as LNHNV and CDR2 as YYDKDF (reference sequence). The CDR3 is made up of 18 amino acids.